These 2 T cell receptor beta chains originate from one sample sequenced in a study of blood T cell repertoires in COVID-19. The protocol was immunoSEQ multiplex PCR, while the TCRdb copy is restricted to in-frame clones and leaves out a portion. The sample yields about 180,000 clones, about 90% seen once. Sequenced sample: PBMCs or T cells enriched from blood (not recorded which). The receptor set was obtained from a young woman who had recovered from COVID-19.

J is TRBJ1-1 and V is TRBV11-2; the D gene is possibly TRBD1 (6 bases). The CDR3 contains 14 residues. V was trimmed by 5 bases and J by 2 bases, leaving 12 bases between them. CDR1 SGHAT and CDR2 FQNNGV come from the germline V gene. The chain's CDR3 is CASSPSGDNTEAFF. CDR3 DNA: TGTGCCAGCAGCCCTTCAGGGGATAACACTGAAGCTTTCTTT.

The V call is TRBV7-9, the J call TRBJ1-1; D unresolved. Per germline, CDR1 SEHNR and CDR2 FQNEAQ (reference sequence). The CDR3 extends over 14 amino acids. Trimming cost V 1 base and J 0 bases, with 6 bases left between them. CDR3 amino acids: CASSLGDLNTEAFF. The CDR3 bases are TGTGCCAGCAGCTTAGGCGACTTGAACACTGAAGCTTTCTTT. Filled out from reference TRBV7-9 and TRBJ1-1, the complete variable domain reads DTGVSQNPRHKITKRGQNVTFRCDPISEHNRLYWYRQTLGQGPEFLTYFQNEAQLEKSRLLSDRFSAERPKGSFSTLEIQRTEQGDSAMYLCASSLGDLNTEAFFGQGTRLTVV.